This T cell receptor (beta chain) was recorded in a study of T cell responses to AZD1222 COVID-19 vaccine. Regarding the study as a whole: Clonal diversity may have been underestimated in mostly white British donors.

The length of the CDR3 is 15 residues. Trimming took off 3 bases at V and 2 bases at J, with 17 bases between the two ends. CDR1 is DFQATT, CDR2 SNEGSKA, per germline (reference sequence). Clones were read by immunoSEQ multiplex PCR, and TCRdb kept only the in-frame ones, dropping some. The sample has around 110,000 clones; 92% are singletons. Regarding this clone: What it binds is unknown.

This TCR came from an adult who received the AZD1222 COVID-19 vaccine. Sample: peripheral blood, taken 28 days after the second AZD1222 dose. The V and J genes are TRBV20-1 and TRBJ2-7; D may be TRBD2 (6 bases). The CDR3, as DNA: TGCAGTGCTAGTCCCGCGGGACGGATTACCTACGAGCAGTACTTC. Amino acid sequence: CSASPAGRITYEQYF.